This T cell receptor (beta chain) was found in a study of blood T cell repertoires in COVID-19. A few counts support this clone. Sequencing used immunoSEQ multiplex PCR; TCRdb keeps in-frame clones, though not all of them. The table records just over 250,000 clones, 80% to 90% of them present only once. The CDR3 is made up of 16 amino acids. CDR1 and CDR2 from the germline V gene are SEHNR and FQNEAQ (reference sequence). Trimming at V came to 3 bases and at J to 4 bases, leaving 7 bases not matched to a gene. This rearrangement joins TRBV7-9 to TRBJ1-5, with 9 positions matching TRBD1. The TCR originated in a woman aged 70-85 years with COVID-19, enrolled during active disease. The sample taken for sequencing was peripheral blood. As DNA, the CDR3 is TGTGCCAGCAGCTTGGTAACAGGGGGCGGGAATCAGCCCCAGCATTTT. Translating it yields CASSLVTGGGNQPQHF. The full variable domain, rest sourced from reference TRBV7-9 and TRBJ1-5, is DTGVSQNPRHKITKRGQNVTFRCDPISEHNRLYWYRQTLGQGPEFLTYFQNEAQLEKSRLLSDRFSAERPKGSFSTLEIQRTEQGDSAMYLCASSLVTGGGNQPQHFGDGTRLSIL.